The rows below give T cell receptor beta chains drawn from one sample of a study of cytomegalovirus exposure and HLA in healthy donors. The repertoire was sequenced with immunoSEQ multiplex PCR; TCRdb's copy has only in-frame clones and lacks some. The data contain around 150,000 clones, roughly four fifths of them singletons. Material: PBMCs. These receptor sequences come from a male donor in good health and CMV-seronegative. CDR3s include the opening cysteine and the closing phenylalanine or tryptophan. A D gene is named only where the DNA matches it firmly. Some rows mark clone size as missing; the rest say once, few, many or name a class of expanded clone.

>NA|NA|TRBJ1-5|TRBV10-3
TGTGCCATCAGTGAGTCGTGGGGGGGGGATAGCAATCAGCCCCAGCATTTT
CAISESWGGDSNQPQHF
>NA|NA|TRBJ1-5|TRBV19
TGTGCCAGTAGTATTTGGGGGGGCAATCAGCCCCAGCATTTT
CASSIWGGNQPQHF
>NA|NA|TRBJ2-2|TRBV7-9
TGTGCCAGCAGGAACACCGGGACAACCTCGGCGAACACCGGGGAGCTGTTTTTT
CASRNTGTTSANTGELFF
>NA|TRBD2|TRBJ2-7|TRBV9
TGTGCCAGCAGCCCTACGGGAGGCCACTACGAGCAGTACTTC
CASSPTGGHYEQYF
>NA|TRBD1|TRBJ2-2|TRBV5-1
TGCGCCAGCAGCTGGGGGGACAGGGGGCGAGGCACCGGGGAGCTGTTTTTT
CASSWGDRGRGTGELFF
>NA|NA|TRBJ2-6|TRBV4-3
TGCGCCAGCAGCCAAGATCTAAGTTCTGGGGCCAACGTCCTGACTTTC
CASSQDLSSGANVLTF
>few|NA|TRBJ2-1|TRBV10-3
TGTGCCAGCAGTTACCTTCGTCAGGGGTCCTACAATGAGCAGTTCTTC
CASSYLRQGSYNEQFF
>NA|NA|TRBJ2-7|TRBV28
TGTGCCAGCAGTTTAGCCGCGGTAGTCCGGGACGAGCAGTACTTC
CASSLAAVVRDEQYF
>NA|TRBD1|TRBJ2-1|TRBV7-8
TGTGCCAGCACGGGATGGGGACAGTATAGCTCCTACAATGAGCAGTTCTTC
CASTGWGQYSSYNEQFF
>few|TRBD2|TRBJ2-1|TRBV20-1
TGCAGTGCTAGACTAGCGGGTGAGCAGTTCTTC
CSARLAGEQFF
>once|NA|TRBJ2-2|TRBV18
TGTGCCAGCTCACCATTAGTCGTCGGGGAGCTGTTTTTT
CASSPLVVGELFF
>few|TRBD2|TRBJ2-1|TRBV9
TGTGCCAGCCAACCGAGCGGGGATACCTACAATGAGCAGTTCTTC
CASQPSGDTYNEQFF
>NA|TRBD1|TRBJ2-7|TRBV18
TGTGCCAGCTCACCAAACCCCCGGGTGACAGGGGGTATCGAGCAGTACTTC
CASSPNPRVTGGIEQYF
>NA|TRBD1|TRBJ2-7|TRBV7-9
TGTTCCAGCAGCATCAAACAGGGGCCTGTCCCCTACGAGCAGTACTTC
CSSSIKQGPVPYEQYF
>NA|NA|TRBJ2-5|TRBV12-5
TGTGCTAGTGGTGGGTGGAGGGGTAACCAAGAGACCCAGTACTTC
CASGGWRGNQETQYF
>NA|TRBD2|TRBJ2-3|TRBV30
TGTGCCTGGAGTGGAGGGAGCGGGAGTAGGGATACGCAGTATTTT
CAWSGGSGSRDTQYF
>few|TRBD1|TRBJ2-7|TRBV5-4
TGTGCCAGCAGCTGGAACAGGGGAGCCTACGAGCAGTACTTC
CASSWNRGAYEQYF
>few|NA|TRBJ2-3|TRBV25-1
TGTGCCAGCACCCGGCCCGGGGGACAGACCACAGATACGCAGTATTTT
CASTRPGGQTTDTQYF
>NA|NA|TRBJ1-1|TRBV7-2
TGTGCCAGCAGCCCCGGACAACTGAACACTGAAGCTTTCTTT
CASSPGQLNTEAFF
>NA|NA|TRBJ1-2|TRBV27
TGTGCCAGCAGTCCCCCCGATAGTTCCTATGGCTACACCTTC
CASSPPDSSYGYTF
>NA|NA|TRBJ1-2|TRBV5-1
TGCGCCAGCAGACCGCTCCCTGGAGACTATGGCTACACCTTC
CASRPLPGDYGYTF
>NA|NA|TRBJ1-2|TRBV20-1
TGCAGTGTCAGGGATAATGGCTACACCTTC
CSVRDNGYTF
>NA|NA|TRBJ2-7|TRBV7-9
TGTTCCAGCAGCTTAGGCGGATCCCCTTCCCGGTACTTC
CSSSLGGSPSRYF
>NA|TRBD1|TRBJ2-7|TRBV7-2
TGTGCCAGCAGATGGGACAGCGCTTCGAAGGAGCAGTACTTC
CASRWDSASKEQYF
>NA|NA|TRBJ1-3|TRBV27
TGTGCCAGCAGTTTATGGCGCGCAGGGTCTGGAAACACCATATATTTT
CASSLWRAGSGNTIYF
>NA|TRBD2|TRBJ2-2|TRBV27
TGTGCCAGCAGTTTATTAGGCGGGAGAAAGATTGCGGGGGAGCTGTTTTTT
CASSLLGGRKIAGELFF
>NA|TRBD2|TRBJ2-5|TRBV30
TGTGCCTGGAGTGGACTAGCGGGCGAGACCCAGTACTTC
CAWSGLAGETQYF
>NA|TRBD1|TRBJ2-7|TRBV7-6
TGTGCCAGCAGCTTTGGACAGGGGGAAGAGCAGTACTTC
CASSFGQGEEQYF
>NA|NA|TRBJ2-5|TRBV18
TGTGCCAGCTCACACCCAAACAACCTTGGAGGGAAAGAGACCCAGTACTTC
CASSHPNNLGGKETQYF
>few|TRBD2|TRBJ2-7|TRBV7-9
TGTGCCAGCAGCTTGGGGACTAGCGGTACCTACGAGCAGTACTTC
CASSLGTSGTYEQYF
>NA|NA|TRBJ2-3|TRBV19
TGTGCCAGTAGTGAATGGGGGCGCACGGATACGCAGTATTTT
CASSEWGRTDTQYF
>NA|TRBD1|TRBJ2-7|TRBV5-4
TGTGCCAGCAGCCTGGGGGACAGCTTAAGCTCCTACGAGCAGTACTTC
CASSLGDSLSSYEQYF
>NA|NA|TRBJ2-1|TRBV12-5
TGTGCTAGTGGTTTGGGAGACAGCCAGGTCAATGAGCAGTTCTTC
CASGLGDSQVNEQFF
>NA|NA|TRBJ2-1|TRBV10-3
TGTGCCATCAGTGTAGGACTGAGCTCCTACAATGAGCAGTTCTTC
CAISVGLSSYNEQFF
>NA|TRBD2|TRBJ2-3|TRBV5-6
TGTGCCAGCAGCTCCCTGGGAGGGACAGATACGCAGTATTTT
CASSSLGGTDTQYF
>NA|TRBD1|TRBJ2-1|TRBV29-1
TGCAGCGTTGAAAAGGGACAGGGGCTCTACAATGAGCAGTTCTTC
CSVEKGQGLYNEQFF
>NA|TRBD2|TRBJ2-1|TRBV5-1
TGCGCCAGCAGCGCCCCGGGACTAGCAACAATACCGGGGAATGAGCAGTTCTTC
CASSAPGLATIPGNEQFF
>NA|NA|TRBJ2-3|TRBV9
TGTGCCAGCAGCTCTACCTCTAACACAGATACGCAGTATTTT
CASSSTSNTDTQYF
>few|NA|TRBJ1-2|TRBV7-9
TGTGCCAGCAGCTCGCAAACAGGTGGCTACACCTTC
CASSSQTGGYTF
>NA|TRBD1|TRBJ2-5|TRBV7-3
TGTGCCAGCAGCTCCCCCTGGGACAGCGAGGGACGAGAGACCCAGTACTTC
CASSSPWDSEGRETQYF
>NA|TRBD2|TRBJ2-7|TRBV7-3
TGTGCCAGCAGCTTAATCCGGCTAGCGGCGACAAGCAAGGGATACGAGCAGTACTTC
CASSLIRLAATSKGYEQYF
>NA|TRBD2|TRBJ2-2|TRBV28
TGTGCCAGCAGTTTTGAGGGCGGGAGGAACCTCAACACCGGGGAGCTGTTTTTT
CASSFEGGRNLNTGELFF
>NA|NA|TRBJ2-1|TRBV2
TGTGCCACCCAGTTAACAGGGTCCTACAATGAGCAGTTCTTC
CATQLTGSYNEQFF
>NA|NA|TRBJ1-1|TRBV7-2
TGTGCCAGCAGCTTAACGAACAGCTACAACACTGAAGCTTTCTTT
CASSLTNSYNTEAFF
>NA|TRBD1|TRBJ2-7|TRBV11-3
TGTGCCAGCAGCCGGACAGGGACCTACGAGCAGTACTTC
CASSRTGTYEQYF
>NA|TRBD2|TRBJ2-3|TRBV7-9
TGTGCCAGCAGCCCACTAGCGGGATTCGAAGATACGCAGTATTTT
CASSPLAGFEDTQYF
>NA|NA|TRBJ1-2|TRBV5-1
TGCGCCAGCAGCTCGGAGGGGTATCGTGGCTACACCTTC
CASSSEGYRGYTF
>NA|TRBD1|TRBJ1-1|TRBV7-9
TGTGCCAGCAGCCTGCGGACAGGGGAGGCCACTGAAGCTTTCTTT
CASSLRTGEATEAFF
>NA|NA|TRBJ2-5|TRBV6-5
TGTGCCAGCAGTTACAGGGGAGGACCGGAGGAGCAGTACTTC
CASSYRGGPEEQYF